This T cell receptor (beta chain) came from a study of cytomegalovirus exposure and HLA in healthy donors. PCR amplification relied on 60 Vbeta primers (plus 13 Jbeta primers). TCRdb's table, derived via immunoSEQ multiplex PCR, lists solely in-frame clones and lacks some. The table lists over 150,000 clones, approximately 84% of them singletons, with around 4.9% in the top ten. Points on this clone: Its antigen is undetermined.

Germline CDR1 SGHRS, CDR2 YFSETQ. This CDR3 region has 18 residues. Trimming pared 0 bases from V and 4 bases from J, leaving 20 bases between. Overall study findings and caveats: It was about 180 TCR beta chains that were listed as cytomegalovirus-associated. A later analysis showed TCR association rates differing by HLA locus, peaking at DRB1 and lowest at HLA-C.

This chain joins TRBV5-1 and TRBJ2-1, with a weak D call TRBD2 (6 bases). The sequenced sample consisted of PBMCs. This receptor was obtained from a girl between 10 and 17 years old in good health and CMV-seropositive. This CDR3 is CASSLDHPGGGTYNEQFF. In DNA, the CDR3 is TGCGCCAGCAGCTTGGATCACCCCGGTGGGGGGACTTACAATGAGCAGTTCTTC.